This TCR beta chain comes out of a study of beta chain features in type 1 diabetes. Whole-study results and caveats: cDNA-based reads could over-represent cells with high TCR expression. Moderately but significantly shorter TCRB CDR3s were found in Type 1 diabetes patients in all four CD4+ subsets. Insertions at VDJ junctions were less frequent in type 1 diabetes patients. These patients also deleted more nucleotides at the same junctions.

cDNA synthesis used the whole RNA isolate, giving expressed TCRB sequences. Generated by immunoSEQ multiplex PCR, the TCRdb table keeps only in-frame clones and is missing some. The data contain about 15,000 clones, approximately 69% of them singletons. CDR3 size: 15 residues. Germline CDR1 SGHTA, CDR2 FQGNSA. Unmatched junction bases numbered 4, after V lost 5 bases and J lost 4 bases. As regards this clone: Its specificity is unknown.

The chain has TRBV7-2 and TRBJ2-6; TRBD2 agrees at 8 bases. Sequencing used stem cell memory CD4+ T cells from blood. This clonotype was obtained from a woman under 30 with type 1 diabetes. The CDR3 bases are TGTGCCAGCAGCCCGGGGGGGACCGGGGCCAACGTCCTGACTTTC. This sequence encodes CASSPGGTGANVLTF.